Here is one T cell receptor (beta chain) with its context. The repertoire was sequenced with immunoSEQ multiplex PCR; TCRdb's copy has only in-frame clones and lacks some. The sample has fewer than 800,000 clones, roughly 90% seen once; the top ten hold approximately 1.5%. The data were obtained in a study of Ad26.COV2.S vaccination and SARS-CoV-2 variants. Germline V gene lookup returns CDR1 LGHDT and CDR2 YNNKEL (reference sequence). V gave up 0 bases and J gave up 5 bases; unmatched junction bases: 3. The CDR3 length is 14 residues. The sample's treatment: some 19 received Ad26.COV2.S at low or high dose, single or two shots; 5 received placebo; per-sample allocation not given. Repertoires come from day 63 after the first vaccine or placebo injection.

The sequenced sample was peripheral blood, obtained in a trial of Ad26.COV2.S vaccine versus placebo. The chain recombines TRBV3-1 (or the pseudogene TRBV3-2) with TRBJ1-2, with 7 bases fitting TRBD1. The clonotype was recovered from a person aged 18-60 years who received the Ad26.COV2.S COVID-19 vaccine or a placebo. The CDR3 bases are TGTGCCAGCAGCCAAGAGACAGGGAGGTATGGCTACACCTTC. Residues: CASSQETGRYGYTF.